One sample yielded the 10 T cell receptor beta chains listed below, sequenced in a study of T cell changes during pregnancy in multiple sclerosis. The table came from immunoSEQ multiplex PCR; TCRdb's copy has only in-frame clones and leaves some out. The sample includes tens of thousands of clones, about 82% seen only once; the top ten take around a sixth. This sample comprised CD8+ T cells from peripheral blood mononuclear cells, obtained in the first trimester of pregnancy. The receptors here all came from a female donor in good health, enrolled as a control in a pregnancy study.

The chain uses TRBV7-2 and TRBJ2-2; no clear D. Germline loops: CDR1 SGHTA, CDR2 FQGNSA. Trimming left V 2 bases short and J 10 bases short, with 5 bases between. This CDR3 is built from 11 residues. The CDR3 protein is CASSLSVELFF. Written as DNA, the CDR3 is TGTGCCAGCAGCTTATCGGTGGAGCTGTTTTTT.

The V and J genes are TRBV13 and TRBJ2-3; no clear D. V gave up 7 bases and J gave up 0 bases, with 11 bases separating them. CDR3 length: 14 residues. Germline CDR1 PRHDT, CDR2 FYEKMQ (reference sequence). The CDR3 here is CASTSQASTDTQYF. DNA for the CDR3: TGTGCCAGCACCTCTCAAGCGAGCACAGATACGCAGTATTTT.

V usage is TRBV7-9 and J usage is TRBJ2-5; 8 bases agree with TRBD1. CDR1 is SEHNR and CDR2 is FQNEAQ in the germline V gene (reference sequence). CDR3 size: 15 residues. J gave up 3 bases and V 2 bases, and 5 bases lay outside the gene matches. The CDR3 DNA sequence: TGTGCCAGCAGCTTAAGGACAGGGTTGGAAGAGACCCAGTACTTC. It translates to CASSLRTGLEETQYF. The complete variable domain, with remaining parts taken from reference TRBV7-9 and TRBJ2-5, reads DTGVSQNPRHKITKRGQNVTFRCDPISEHNRLYWYRQTLGQGPEFLTYFQNEAQLEKSRLLSDRFSAERPKGSFSTLEIQRTEQGDSAMYLCASSLRTGLEETQYFGPGTRLLVL.

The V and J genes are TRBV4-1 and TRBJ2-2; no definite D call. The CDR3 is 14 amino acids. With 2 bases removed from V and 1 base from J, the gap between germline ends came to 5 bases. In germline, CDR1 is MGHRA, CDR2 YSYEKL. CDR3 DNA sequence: TGCGCCAGCAGCCAAAACAGGAACACCGGGGAGCTGTTTTTT. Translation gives CASSQNRNTGELFF.

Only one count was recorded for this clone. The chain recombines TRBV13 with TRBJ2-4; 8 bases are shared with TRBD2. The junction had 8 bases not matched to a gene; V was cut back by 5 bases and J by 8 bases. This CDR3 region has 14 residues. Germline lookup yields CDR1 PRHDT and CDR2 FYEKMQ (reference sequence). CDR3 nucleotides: TGTGCCAGCAGCACACGGACTAGCACGGACATTCAGTACTTC. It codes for CASSTRTSTDIQYF.

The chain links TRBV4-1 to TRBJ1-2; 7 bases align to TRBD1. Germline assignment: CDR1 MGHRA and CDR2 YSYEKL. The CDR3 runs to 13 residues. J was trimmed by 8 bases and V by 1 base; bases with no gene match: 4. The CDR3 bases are TGCGCCAGCAGCCAAGGACAGGGTAAAGGCTACACCTTC. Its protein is CASSQGQGKGYTF.

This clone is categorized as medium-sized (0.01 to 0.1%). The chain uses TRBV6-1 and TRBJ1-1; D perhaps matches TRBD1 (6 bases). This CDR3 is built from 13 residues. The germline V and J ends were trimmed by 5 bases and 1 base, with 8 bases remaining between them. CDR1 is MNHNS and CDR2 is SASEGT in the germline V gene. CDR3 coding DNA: TGTGCCAGCAGTTCAGGGGAGAACACTGAAGCTTTCTTT. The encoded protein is CASSSGENTEAFF.

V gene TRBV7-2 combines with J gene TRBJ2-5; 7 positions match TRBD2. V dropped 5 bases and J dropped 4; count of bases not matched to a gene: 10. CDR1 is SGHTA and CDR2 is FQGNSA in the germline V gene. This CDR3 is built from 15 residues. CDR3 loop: CASSRQAGVIETQYF. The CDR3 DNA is TGTGCCAGCAGCCGCCAGGCGGGGGTGATAGAGACCCAGTACTTC.

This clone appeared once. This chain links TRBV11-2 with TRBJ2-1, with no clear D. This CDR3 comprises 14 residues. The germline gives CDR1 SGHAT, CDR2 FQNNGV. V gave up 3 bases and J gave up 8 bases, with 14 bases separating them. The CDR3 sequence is CASSLRPGGDEQFF. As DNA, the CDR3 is TGTGCCAGCAGCTTGCGGCCGGGTGGCGATGAGCAGTTCTTC. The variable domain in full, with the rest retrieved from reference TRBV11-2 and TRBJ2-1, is EAGVAQSPRYKIIEKRQSVAFWCNPISGHATLYWYQQILGQGPKLLIQFQNNGVVDDSQLPKDRFSAERLKGVDSTLKIQPAKLEDSAVYLCASSLRPGGDEQFFGPGTRLTVL.

The CDR3 loop reads CASSATGLAFNEQYF. Written as DNA, the CDR3 is TGTGCCAGCAGCGCTACGGGACTAGCTTTCAACGAGCAGTACTTC. The chain carries TRBV7-9 and TRBJ2-7; 9 bases align to TRBD2. V lost 5 bases and J lost 5; bases outside the gene matches: 10. The CDR3 is 15 amino acids. The germline V gene has CDR1 SEHNR and CDR2 FQNEAQ (reference sequence).